This T cell receptor beta chain was captured in a study of PD-1 blockade in classical Hodgkin lymphoma. As concerns this clone: Its cognate antigen is unknown.

Time point given: cycle 4 day 1 (C4D1), after about 6 weeks of nivolumab. Brentuximab vedotin exposure varied among the patients, all of whom had relapsed after autologous stem cell transplantation. Findings and limits, study-wide: The study found complete responders had baseline diversity similar to newly diagnosed patients.

Sequencing was performed with immunoSEQ multiplex PCR; in TCRdb, only in-frame clones are kept and a portion is missing. Of 100,000 or so clones in the sample, 75% to 95% were seen once. V lost 1 base, J lost 8 bases, and 11 bases lay in between. Germline V gene data show CDR1 as LNHDA and CDR2 as SQIVND (reference sequence). This CDR3 is built from 14 residues. The V gene is TRBV19, the J gene TRBJ1-4; D call uncertain. The source was peripheral blood mononuclear cells (PBMCs), collected before the fourth cycle of nivolumab. This receptor was obtained from a human donor with classical Hodgkin lymphoma. CDR3 residues: CASSIGGHREKLFF. The DNA for the CDR3 is TGTGCCAGTAGTATAGGTGGCCACCGCGAAAAACTGTTTTTT.